Following are 31 T cell receptor beta chains from one sample sequenced in a study of a mutant IDH1 vaccine in newly diagnosed glioma. Clones were sequenced by immunoSEQ multiplex PCR, and TCRdb holds only the in-frame ones, with some missing. Of roughly 36,000 clones listed, more than 75% are singletons. Regarding time point: week 23, last vaccination. Every vaccination contained 300 ug of the mutant IDH1 20-mer peptide and was paired with topical imiquimod. The antigens these receptors bind are not known. Material: PBMCs, obtained from a glioma patient whose treatment included an IDH1 peptide vaccine. All receptors derive from a middle-aged man with glioma.

This chain uses TRBV27 with TRBJ2-1; 7 bases agree with TRBD2. The CDR3 is 15 amino acids. CDR1 is MNHEY, CDR2 SMNVEV, per germline (reference sequence). V was clipped by 5 bases and J by 6 bases; unmatched bases: 10. CDR3 bases: TGTGCCAGCAGTCCACCAGGGACTATAGGCAATGAGCAGTTCTTC. It specifies CASSPPGTIGNEQFF.

The gene calls are TRBV18 and TRBJ2-5; D might be TRBD1 or TRBD2, each matching 5 bases. Trimming stripped 3 bases from V and 1 base from J, with 12 bases between. The CDR3 has 15 residues. Per germline, CDR1 KGHSH and CDR2 LQKENI. The CDR3 loop is CASSPTGTVQETQYF. As DNA, the CDR3 is TGTGCCAGCTCACCTACCGGGACGGTCCAAGAGACCCAGTACTTC.

This chain joins TRBV19 and TRBJ1-1; TRBD1 aligns across 7 bases. The J segment lost 8 bases and the V segment lost 7 bases, leaving 4 bases of the junction unmatched. The CDR3 covers 11 residues. Germline values: CDR1 LNHDA, CDR2 SQIVND (reference sequence). In DNA, the CDR3 is TGTGCCAGTACCACAGGGGTCGAAGCTTTCTTT. It specifies CASTTGVEAFF.

The chain recombines TRBV6-1 with TRBJ2-3, with TRBD2 identical over 15 bases. V dropped 3 bases and J dropped 5; count of bases not matched to a gene: 6. There are 17 residues in the CDR3. Germline assignment: CDR1 MNHNS and CDR2 SASEGT. The CDR3 here is CASSDVGLAGGQDTQYF. The CDR3 bases are TGTGCCAGCAGTGATGTAGGACTAGCGGGGGGGCAAGATACGCAGTATTTT.

The chain links TRBV29-1 to TRBJ1-1; possibly TRBD1 for D (5 bases). Between the trimmed V and J ends, which lost 7 bases and 5 bases, there was a span of 20 bases. The CDR3 totals 14 residues. Germline V gene data show CDR1 as SQVTM and CDR2 as ANQGSEA. In nucleotides, the CDR3 is TGCAGCGGTTCCCCCCGGGGGGGGTATACTGAAGCTTTCTTT. It encodes CSGSPRGGYTEAFF.

This chain connects TRBV7-9 to TRBJ1-1; a weak D match, TRBD1 (6 bases). The CDR3 spans 14 residues. Germline V gene sequence: CDR1 SEHNR, CDR2 FQNEAQ (reference sequence). Between the trimmed V and J ends, which lost 4 bases and 6 bases, there was a span of 15 bases. The CDR3 DNA sequence: TGTGCCAGCAGCTCGAAAGGGGGGCGACCTGAAGCTTTCTTT. The encoded protein is CASSSKGGRPEAFF.

This sequence joins TRBV27 and TRBJ2-7, with 8 bases fitting TRBD1. Per the germline V gene, CDR1 is MNHEY and CDR2 is SMNVEV (reference sequence). CDR3 length equals 16 residues. Losses at the gene ends were 3 bases for V and 6 bases for J; bases not matched to a gene: 13. The CDR3 DNA reads as TGTGCCAGCAGTTTTAGGGGGACAGGCAACTGGGGCGAGCAGTACGTC. Amino acid sequence: CASSFRGTGNWGEQYV.

The chain is built from TRBV6-1 and TRBJ2-1, with D perhaps being TRBD1 or TRBD2 (5 bases each). The germline V and J ends were trimmed by 1 base and 8 bases, with 15 bases remaining between them. There are 15 residues in the CDR3. CDR1 and CDR2 from the germline V gene are MNHNS and SASEGT. The CDR3 is CASSEEGRPIDEQFF. In DNA form, the CDR3 reads TGTGCCAGCAGTGAAGAGGGACGACCTATTGATGAGCAGTTCTTC.

This sequence joins TRBV19 and TRBJ1-5; weak D call: TRBD1 (6 bases). The CDR3 loop spans 16 amino acids. Germline lookup yields CDR1 LNHDA and CDR2 SQIVND (reference sequence). Trimming took off 5 bases at V and 3 bases at J, with 17 bases between the two ends. The CDR3 region is CASSLGQTMNNQPQHF. DNA of the CDR3: TGTGCCAGTAGTCTCGGACAGACAATGAACAATCAGCCCCAGCATTTT.

In this sample, this clone turned up once. This sequence joins TRBV11-2 and TRBJ2-1; perhaps TRBD2 as D (5 bases). CDR1 and CDR2 (germline): SGHAT, FQNNGV. The V gene lost 6 bases and the J gene lost 9 bases, with 9 bases spanning the gap. The CDR3 is 11 residues long. The CDR3 sequence is CASRAGLEQFF. CDR3 bases: TGTGCCAGCAGGGCAGGACTTGAGCAGTTCTTC.

This chain joins TRBV7-8 and TRBJ2-7; TRBD1 matches 10 bases. The CDR3 covers 18 residues. From germline, CDR1 is SGHVS and CDR2 FQNEAQ. J gave up 3 bases and V 2 bases, and 13 bases lay outside the gene matches. CDR3: CASSLRGTGETFLYEQYF. In DNA, the CDR3 is TGTGCCAGCAGCTTACGAGGGACAGGGGAAACTTTCCTCTACGAGCAGTACTTC.

The DNA for the CDR3 is TGTGCCAGCAGCCCTGTCGGACAGACCTACGAGCAGTACTTC. Translation gives CASSPVGQTYEQYF. The J gene is TRBJ2-7, the V gene TRBV7-2, with D perhaps matching TRBD1 (6 bases). Germline V gene lookup returns CDR1 SGHTA and CDR2 FQGNSA. This CDR3 is built from 14 residues. V was shortened by 5 bases and J by 2 bases, with 13 bases between the two germline ends.

The gene calls are TRBV28 and TRBJ1-3, with D possibly matching TRBD1 (5 bases). The CDR3 has 14 amino acids. With 7 bases removed from V and 0 bases from J, the gap between germline ends came to 10 bases. Looked up from germline, CDR1 is MDHEN and CDR2 is SYDVKM. The CDR3 protein is CASTTQASGNTIYF. The CDR3 bases are TGTGCCAGCACCACACAGGCCTCTGGAAACACCATATATTTT.

CDR3 residues: CASSLQRVNTEAFF. CDR3 nucleotide sequence: TGTGCCAGCAGCTTGCAAAGGGTGAACACTGAAGCTTTCTTT. This chain uses TRBV5-5 with TRBJ1-1; D is ambiguous. Germline-derived CDR1 and CDR2 are SGHKS and YYEKEE (reference sequence). This CDR3 region has 14 residues. Between the trimmed V and J ends, which lost 1 base and 0 bases, there was a span of 7 bases.

The V call is TRBV28, the J call TRBJ1-3; D is perhaps TRBD1 (6 bases). Germline V gives CDR1 MDHEN, CDR2 SYDVKM. The CDR3 length is 15 residues. Trimming pared 2 bases from V and 4 bases from J, leaving 12 bases between. Here the CDR3 DNA reads TGTGCCAGCAGTTTAACAGGGATGGGAGGAAACACCATATATTTT. As protein: CASSLTGMGGNTIYF.

J is TRBJ2-5 and V is TRBV6-5, with 8 bases fitting TRBD1. The J segment lost 4 bases and the V segment lost 0 bases, leaving 7 bases of the junction unmatched. The CDR3 extends over 16 amino acids. Germline values: CDR1 MNHEY, CDR2 SVGAGI. The CDR3 spells CASSYSTGTGGETQYF. Written as DNA, the CDR3 is TGTGCCAGCAGTTACTCGACGGGGACAGGTGGAGAGACCCAGTACTTC.

The V gene is TRBV2, the J gene TRBJ2-3, with D perhaps matching TRBD1 (6 bases). Germline V CDR1 and CDR2: SNHLY, FYNNEI. Trimming removed 4 bases from V and 4 bases from J, with 15 bases in between. The CDR3 contains 15 residues. This CDR3 reads CASSVYRVGSDTQYF. CDR3 DNA sequence: TGTGCCAGCAGTGTGTACAGGGTCGGGTCAGATACGCAGTATTTT.

The chain is built from TRBV6-1 and TRBJ1-5, with D perhaps TRBD1 (5 bases). V shed 4 bases and J shed 4 bases, with 11 bases lying between them. Germline assignment: CDR1 MNHNS and CDR2 SASEGT. This CDR3 has 14 amino acids. The DNA for the CDR3 is TGTGCCAGCAGTGGATTAACAGGAAATCAGCCCCAGCATTTT. Amino acids: CASSGLTGNQPQHF.

The CDR3 sequence is CASSGDRPWGTEAFF. The CDR3 DNA follows: TGTGCCAGCAGTGGGGATAGGCCTTGGGGGACTGAAGCTTTCTTT. J is TRBJ1-1 and V is TRBV2, with D perhaps TRBD1 (5 bases). This CDR3 has 15 residues. Germline CDR1 and CDR2: SNHLY and FYNNEI. V shed 4 bases and J shed 5 bases, with 17 bases lying between them.

The rearrangement uses TRBV5-1 and TRBJ1-2, with a tentative D call TRBD1 (5 bases). There are 16 residues in the CDR3. CDR1 SGHRS and CDR2 YFSETQ come from the germline V gene. The ends were cut back, 4 bases at V and 1 base at J, with 17 bases in the middle. In nucleotides, the CDR3 is TGCGCCAGCAGCGGCGATCAGGGCGGTGGTAACTATGGCTACACCTTC. It yields the protein CASSGDQGGGNYGYTF. Together with reference TRBV5-1 and TRBJ1-2, the CDR3 gives the full variable domain: KAGVTQTPRYLIKTRGQQVTLSCSPISGHRSVSWYQQTPGQGLQFLFEYFSETQRNKGNFPGRFSGRQFSNSRSEMNVSTLELGDSALYLCASSGDQGGGNYGYTFGSGTRLTVV.

This chain joins TRBV7-9 and TRBJ1-1; a weak D match, TRBD1 (5 bases). Trimming shortened V by 5 bases and J by 5 bases, and 12 bases separated the two germline ends. The CDR3 is made up of 13 amino acids. The germline V gene has CDR1 SEHNR and CDR2 FQNEAQ (reference sequence). For the CDR3, the DNA is TGTGCCAGCAGCGCACACGGGGGTACTGAAGCTTTCTTT. Amino acids: CASSAHGGTEAFF.

This clone was seen only a few times. The rearrangement joins TRBV5-6 to TRBJ2-7; 9 bases align to TRBD1. V dropped 5 bases and J dropped 4; count of bases not matched to a gene: 7. The CDR3 length is 14 residues. CDR1 and CDR2 (germline): SGHDT, YYEEEE. The CDR3: CASRGGTGTYEQYV. The CDR3 bases are TGTGCCAGCAGGGGCGGGACAGGGACTTACGAGCAGTACGTC.

V gene TRBV6-1 combines with J gene TRBJ1-5; TRBD1 is a possible D gene (5 bases). From germline, CDR1 is MNHNS and CDR2 SASEGT. The CDR3 covers 13 residues. The V and J ends lost 2 bases and 5 bases respectively, with 7 bases between them. CDR3 residues: CASSESRDQPQHF. The CDR3 DNA follows: TGTGCCAGCAGTGAAAGCAGGGATCAGCCCCAGCATTTT.

This chain joins TRBV5-1 and TRBJ1-3; D uncertain. This CDR3 spans 15 amino acids. In germline, CDR1 is SGHRS, CDR2 YFSETQ. V shed 5 bases and J shed 0 bases, with 12 bases lying between them. The CDR3 reads CASSRTEPSGNTIYF. CDR3 coding DNA: TGCGCCAGCAGTCGGACGGAGCCCTCTGGAAACACCATATATTTT.

The J gene is TRBJ2-7, the V gene TRBV4-3; D is tentatively TRBD1 or TRBD2 (6 bases each). The CDR3 runs to 17 residues. In germline, CDR1 is LGHNA, CDR2 YSLEER. V lost 0 bases to trimming and J lost 0 bases, with 15 bases between them. The chain's CDR3 is CASSQDLGGTSSYEQYF. CDR3 coding DNA: TGCGCCAGCAGCCAAGATTTAGGCGGGACAAGCTCCTACGAGCAGTACTTC.

The gene calls are TRBV7-2 and TRBJ2-7; TRBD2 aligns across 10 bases. The CDR3 length is 15 residues. J was trimmed by 3 bases and V by 0 bases; bases with no gene match: 2. The germline V gene has CDR1 SGHTA and CDR2 FQGNSA. CDR3 region: CASSLASSGGYEQYF. The CDR3 nucleotides are TGTGCCAGCAGCTTAGCCTCTAGCGGGGGCTACGAGCAGTACTTC.

The chain links TRBV7-9 to TRBJ2-5; either TRBD1 or TRBD2 may fit D (5 bases each). Per germline, CDR1 SEHNR and CDR2 FQNEAQ (reference sequence). The CDR3 contains 16 residues. V lost 2 bases and J lost 4, with 17 bases in between. DNA for the CDR3: TGTGCCAGCAGCTTACCCCCCGAGGGGCCCCTAGAGACCCAGTACTTC. Translated, it gives CASSLPPEGPLETQYF.

The chain is built from TRBV6-1 and TRBJ1-5; possibly TRBD1 for D (5 bases). This CDR3 spans 14 amino acids. From germline, CDR1 is MNHNS and CDR2 SASEGT. V was shortened by 2 bases and J by 2 bases, with 7 bases between the two germline ends. CDR3 in amino acids: CASSEQGGNQPQHF. In DNA, the CDR3 is TGTGCCAGCAGTGAACAGGGCGGCAATCAGCCCCAGCATTTT.

The V gene is TRBV6-5, the J gene TRBJ1-3; tentative D call: TRBD1 (6 bases). The CDR3 is 15 amino acids. V lost 0 bases to trimming and J lost 4 bases, with 10 bases between them. From germline, CDR1 is MNHEY and CDR2 SVGAGI. The CDR3 region is CASSYSLGQGNTIYF. The CDR3, as DNA: TGTGCCAGCAGTTACTCCCTCGGACAGGGAAACACCATATATTTT.

The chain carries TRBV19 and TRBJ1-1; D is unresolved. This CDR3 has 13 residues. Germline assignment: CDR1 LNHDA and CDR2 SQIVND (reference sequence). Trimming left V 9 bases short and J 4 bases short, with 15 bases between. CDR3 nucleotides: TGTGCCAGCGTGACAAGGGAGGGCACTGAAGCTTTCTTT. Translating it yields CASVTREGTEAFF.

The gene calls are TRBV11-2 and TRBJ2-3; D is unclear. Trimming cost V 5 bases and J 0 bases, with 15 bases left between them. The CDR3 contains 16 residues. CDR1 and CDR2 from the germline V gene are SGHAT and FQNNGV. CDR3 in amino acids: CASSDRQLGSTDTQYF. The CDR3 nucleotides read TGTGCCAGCAGCGATAGGCAATTGGGGAGCACAGATACGCAGTATTTT.